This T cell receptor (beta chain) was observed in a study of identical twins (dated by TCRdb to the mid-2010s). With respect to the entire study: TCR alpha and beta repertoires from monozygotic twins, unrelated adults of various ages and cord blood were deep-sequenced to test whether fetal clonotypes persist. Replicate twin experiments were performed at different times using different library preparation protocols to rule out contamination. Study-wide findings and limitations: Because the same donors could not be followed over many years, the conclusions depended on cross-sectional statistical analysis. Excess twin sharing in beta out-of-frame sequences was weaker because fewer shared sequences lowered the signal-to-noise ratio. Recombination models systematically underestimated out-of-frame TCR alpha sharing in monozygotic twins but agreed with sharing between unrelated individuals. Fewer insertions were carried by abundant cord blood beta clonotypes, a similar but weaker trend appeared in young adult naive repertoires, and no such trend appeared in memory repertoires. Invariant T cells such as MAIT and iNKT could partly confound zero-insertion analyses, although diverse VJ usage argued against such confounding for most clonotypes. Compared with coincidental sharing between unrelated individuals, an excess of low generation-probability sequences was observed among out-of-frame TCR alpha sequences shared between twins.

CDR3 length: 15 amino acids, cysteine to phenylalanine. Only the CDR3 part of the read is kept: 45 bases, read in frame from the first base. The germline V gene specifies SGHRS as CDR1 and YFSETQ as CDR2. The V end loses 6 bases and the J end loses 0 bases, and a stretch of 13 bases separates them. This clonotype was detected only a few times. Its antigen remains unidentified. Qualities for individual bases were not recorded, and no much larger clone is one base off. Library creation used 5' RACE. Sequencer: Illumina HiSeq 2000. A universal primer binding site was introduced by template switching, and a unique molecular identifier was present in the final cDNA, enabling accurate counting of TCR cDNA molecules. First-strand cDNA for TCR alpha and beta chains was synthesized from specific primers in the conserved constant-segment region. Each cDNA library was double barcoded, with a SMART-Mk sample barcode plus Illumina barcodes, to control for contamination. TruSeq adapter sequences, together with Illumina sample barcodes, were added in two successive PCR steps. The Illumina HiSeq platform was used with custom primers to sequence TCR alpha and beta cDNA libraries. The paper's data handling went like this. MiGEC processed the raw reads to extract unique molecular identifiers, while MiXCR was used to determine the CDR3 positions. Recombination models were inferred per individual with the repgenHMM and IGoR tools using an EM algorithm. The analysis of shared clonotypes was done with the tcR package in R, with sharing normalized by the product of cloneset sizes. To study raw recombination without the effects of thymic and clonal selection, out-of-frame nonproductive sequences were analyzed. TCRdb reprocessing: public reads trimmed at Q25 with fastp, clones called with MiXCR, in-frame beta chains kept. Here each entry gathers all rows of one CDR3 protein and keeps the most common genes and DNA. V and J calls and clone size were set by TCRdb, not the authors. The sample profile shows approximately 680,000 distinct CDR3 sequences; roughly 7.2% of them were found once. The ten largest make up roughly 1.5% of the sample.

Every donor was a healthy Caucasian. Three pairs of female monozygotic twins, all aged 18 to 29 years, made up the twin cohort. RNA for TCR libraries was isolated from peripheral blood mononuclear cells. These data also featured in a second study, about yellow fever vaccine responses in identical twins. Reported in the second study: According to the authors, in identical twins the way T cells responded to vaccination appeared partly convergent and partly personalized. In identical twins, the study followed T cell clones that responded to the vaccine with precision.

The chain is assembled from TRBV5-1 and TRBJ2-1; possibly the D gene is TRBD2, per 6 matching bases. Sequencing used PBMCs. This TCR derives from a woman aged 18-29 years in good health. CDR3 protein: CASTILGSSYNEQFF. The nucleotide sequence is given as TGCGCCAGCACCATCCTCGGGAGCTCCTACAATGAGCAGTTCTTC.